This T cell receptor beta chain was retrieved from a study of blood T cell repertoires in COVID-19. Study at large: Sample material is recorded as cDNA or gDNA derived from T cells, B-cell-depleted T cells, or PBMCs.

Repertoires were generated with immunoSEQ multiplex PCR, while TCRdb's copy carries only in-frame clones and drops some. The sample lists hundreds of thousands of clones, approximately 85% occurring once. Sequenced material: peripheral blood. This clonotype was sampled from a man aged 50 to 59 with active or convalescent COVID-19.

CDR3 DNA sequence: TGTGCCAGCAGCGAACAGGGACCCAACACCGGGGAGCTGTTTTTT. It specifies CASSEQGPNTGELFF. The chain combines TRBV7-6 with TRBJ2-2; TRBD1 might be the D (6 bases). V lost 5 bases, J lost 2 bases, and 12 bases lay in between. Germline values: CDR1 SGHVS, CDR2 FNYEAQ. CDR3 length: 15 residues.